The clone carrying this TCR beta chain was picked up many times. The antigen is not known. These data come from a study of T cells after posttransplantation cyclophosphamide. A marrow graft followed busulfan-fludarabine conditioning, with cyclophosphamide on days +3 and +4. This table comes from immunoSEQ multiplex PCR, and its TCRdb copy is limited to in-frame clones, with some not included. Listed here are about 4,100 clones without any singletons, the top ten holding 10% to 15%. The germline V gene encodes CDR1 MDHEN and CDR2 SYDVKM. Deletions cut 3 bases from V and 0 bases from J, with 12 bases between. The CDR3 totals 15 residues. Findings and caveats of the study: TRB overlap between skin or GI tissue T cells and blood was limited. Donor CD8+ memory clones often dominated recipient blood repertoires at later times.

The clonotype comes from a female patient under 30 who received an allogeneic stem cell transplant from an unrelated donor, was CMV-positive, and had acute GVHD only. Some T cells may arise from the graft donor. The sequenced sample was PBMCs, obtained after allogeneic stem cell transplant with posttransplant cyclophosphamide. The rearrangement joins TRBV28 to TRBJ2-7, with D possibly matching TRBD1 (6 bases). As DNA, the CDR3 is TGTGCCAGCAGTTTTTTAGGGACACTCTCCTACGAGCAGTACTTC. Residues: CASSFLGTLSYEQYF.